The entry below gives a single T cell receptor (beta chain) sequence along with its context. Its matching antigen is unknown. The data are from a study of T-cell memory formation after mild COVID-19. General study results and limits: CM and EM subsets held most contracting CD4+ clones; EMRA held CD8+ ones.

The CDR3 consists of 15 residues. V lost 6 bases to trimming and J lost 1 base, with 15 bases between them. TCRdb reprocessed the 5' RACE reads via MiXCR and lists one record per CDR3 protein. The profile covers about 260,000 distinct CDR3 sequences, with 16% appearing a single time and around a fifth taken by the ten largest. This receptor was taken from a man between 18 and 29 years old who had mild COVID-19 (a few samples of this study predate the infection). Cell type and time point are not known. Source material: PBMCs or a T cell subset sorted from them (not recorded which). The V gene is TRBV12-3 or TRBV12-4, the J gene TRBJ1-1; D possibly corresponds to TRBD1 (6 bases). In DNA form, the CDR3 reads TGTGCCAGCAGGCGTAACAGACAGGCGAACACTGAAGCTTTCTTT. Translated, it gives CASRRNRQANTEAFF.